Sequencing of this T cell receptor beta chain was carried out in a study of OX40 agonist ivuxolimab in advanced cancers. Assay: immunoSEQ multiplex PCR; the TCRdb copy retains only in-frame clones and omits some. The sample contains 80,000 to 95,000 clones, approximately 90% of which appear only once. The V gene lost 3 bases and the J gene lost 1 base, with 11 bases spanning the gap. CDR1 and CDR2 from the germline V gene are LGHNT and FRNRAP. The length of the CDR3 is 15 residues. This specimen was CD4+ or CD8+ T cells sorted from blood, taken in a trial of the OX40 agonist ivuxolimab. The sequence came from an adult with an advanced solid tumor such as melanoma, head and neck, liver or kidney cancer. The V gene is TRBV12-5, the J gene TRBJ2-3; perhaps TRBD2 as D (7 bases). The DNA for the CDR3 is TGTGCTAGTGGTTTAGGGGGGGCCGGCACAGATACGCAGTATTTT. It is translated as CASGLGGAGTDTQYF.